A single T cell receptor beta chain is shown here with its context. This specimen belongs to a study of monozygotic twins with inflammatory bowel disease. TCRdb re-analyzed the 5' RACE reads; it lists each CDR3 protein once, without DNA. This listing includes more than 85,000 distinct CDR3 sequences. CDR3 length equals 14 residues. The germline V gene encodes CDR1 LGHNA and CDR2 YSLEER. Input material: blood. V and J are TRBV4-3 and TRBJ2-1; the TCRdb call, TRBD2, lacks DNA for checking. The clonotype was recovered from a human donor with ulcerative colitis or Crohn's disease, or a healthy co-twin of an affected twin (not recorded which). CDR3 loop: CASSQTSGTWGQFF.